The clone carrying this TCR beta chain was observed a few times. Its antigen is unknown. The time point here: pre-sensitization, week 0. Regarding treatment: therapeutic diphenylcyclopropenone sensitization with weekly scalp DPC. It was unfractionated whole blood from which total RNA was extracted. With 1 base clipped from V and 8 bases from J, the junction kept 10 bases outside the gene matches. CDR1 and CDR2 (germline): SGHVS, FQNEAQ. The CDR3 has 16 residues. The data were taken from a study of human T cells and chemical hapten exposure. The study's findings and limits: Having alopecia, donors may respond immunologically unlike healthy people. The number of TCRs over 1 in 1000 frequency stayed unchanged after DPC.

TCRdb ran MiXCR on the RACE reads and lists one entry per CDR3 protein. The data contain some 400,000 distinct CDR3 sequences, more than 4.5% of them singletons. This clonotype originated in a woman aged 45-60 years with alopecia areata. Some clones in this sample may be carry-over from other donors' samples. Specimen: whole blood, collected in connection with sensitization to the hapten diphenylcyclopropenone (DPC). V is TRBV7-8 and J is TRBJ1-2; 10 bases align to TRBD1. In DNA, the CDR3 is TGTGCCAGCAGCTTAGTAATGGGGACAGGGGCGCAGGGCTACACCTTC. It specifies CASSLVMGTGAQGYTF.